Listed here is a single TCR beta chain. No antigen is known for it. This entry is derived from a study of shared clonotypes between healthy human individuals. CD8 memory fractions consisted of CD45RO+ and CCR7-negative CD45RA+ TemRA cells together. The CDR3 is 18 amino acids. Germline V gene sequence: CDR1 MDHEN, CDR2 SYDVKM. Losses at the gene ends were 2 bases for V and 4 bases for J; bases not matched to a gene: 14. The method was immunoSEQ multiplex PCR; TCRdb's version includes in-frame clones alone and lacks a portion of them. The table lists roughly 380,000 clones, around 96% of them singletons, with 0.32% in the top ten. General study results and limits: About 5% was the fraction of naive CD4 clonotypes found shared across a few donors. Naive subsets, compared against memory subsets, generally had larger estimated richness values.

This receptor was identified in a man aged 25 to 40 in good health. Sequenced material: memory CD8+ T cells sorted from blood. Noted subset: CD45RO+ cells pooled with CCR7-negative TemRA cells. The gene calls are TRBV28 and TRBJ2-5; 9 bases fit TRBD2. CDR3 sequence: CASSLTLWREGKGETQYF. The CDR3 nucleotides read TGTGCCAGCAGTTTAACCCTATGGCGGGAGGGAAAGGGAGAGACCCAGTACTTC.